This T cell receptor (beta chain) was found in a study of blood T cells in healthy people across ages. The CDR3 is made up of 12 amino acids. The germline V gene has CDR1 DFQATT and CDR2 SNEGSKA (reference sequence). Findings of the study overall: Estimated diversity across one million T cells was deemed an underestimate. With donor CMV status unknown, expanded clonotype changes were possibly confounded.

Turning to this clonotype: Its antigen remains unidentified.

Together with a sample-barcoded 5' primer, a J-beta primer mix was included in a second PCR lasting roughly 6 to 12 cycles. Each of the cDNA molecules was tagged by a template-switch adaptor with 12 random nucleotides. In TCRdb, the 5' RACE reads were re-called with MiXCR into one record per CDR3 protein. The table includes more than 700,000 distinct CDR3 sequences, about half detected once. V and J are TRBV20-1 and TRBJ1-1; unclear D gene. This TCR came from a man of 80 years or more in good health. Sequenced material: blood. The CDR3 here is CGRLQLNTEAFF. In DNA form, the CDR3 reads TGCGGACGACTACAGTTGAACACTGAAGCTTTCTTT.